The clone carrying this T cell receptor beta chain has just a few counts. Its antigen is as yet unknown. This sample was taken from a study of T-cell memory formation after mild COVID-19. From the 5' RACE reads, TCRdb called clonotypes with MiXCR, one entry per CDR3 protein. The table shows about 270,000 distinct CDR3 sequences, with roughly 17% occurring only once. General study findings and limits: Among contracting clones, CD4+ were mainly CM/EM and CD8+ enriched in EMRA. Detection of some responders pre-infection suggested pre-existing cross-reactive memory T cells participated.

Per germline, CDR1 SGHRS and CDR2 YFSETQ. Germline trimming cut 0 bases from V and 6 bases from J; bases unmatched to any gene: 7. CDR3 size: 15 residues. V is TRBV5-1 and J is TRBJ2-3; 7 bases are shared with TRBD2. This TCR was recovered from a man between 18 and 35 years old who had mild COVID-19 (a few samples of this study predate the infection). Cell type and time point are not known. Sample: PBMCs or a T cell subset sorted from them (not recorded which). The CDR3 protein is CASSLGGLPRDTQYF. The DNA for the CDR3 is TGCGCCAGCAGCTTGGGGGGACTACCCAGGGATACGCAGTATTTT.